The clone carrying this TCR beta chain has just one count. The antigen is undetermined. This CDR3 spans 15 amino acids. The V gene's germline CDR1 is SGHRS and CDR2 YFSETQ. The V end lost 4 bases, the J end lost 2 bases, and 14 bases lay between the germline ends. This was a survey-level run. Here immunoSEQ multiplex PCR was the method, and the copy in TCRdb shows in-frame clones only, minus some. The table shows some 21,000 clones, with roughly 80% occurring only once. The data were taken from a study of STAT5B mutations in CD4+ large granular lymphocyte leukemia. General study findings and limits: Compared with healthy controls (2/35), patient top clones favored TRBV06 (8/27). Data were not HLA-matched across samples. Main leukemic clonotypes were patient-specific, but 20% to 25% appeared at low frequency elsewhere.

The material sequenced was CD4+ T cells from blood buffy coats. The sequence derives from a human donor in good health. The chain recombines TRBV5-1 with TRBJ2-3, with D perhaps TRBD1 (5 bases). This CDR3 reads CASSPTGAPTDTQYF. CDR3 DNA: TGCGCCAGCAGCCCCACAGGAGCCCCCACAGATACGCAGTATTTT.